This TCR beta chain originates from a study of CD8+CD57+ T cells in acquired aplastic anemia. Study outcomes and limitations: Sharing between patients and controls was observed for roughly 30 CD8+ CDR3 sequences.

V was pared by 1 base and J by 8 bases, with 12 bases between. The CDR3 has 13 residues. Germline CDR1 is DFQATT and CDR2 is SNEGSKA (reference sequence). Template material for TCR beta VDJ and CDR3 profiling consisted of genomic DNA. MiXCR, run by TCRdb on the reads, gives a single entry per CDR3 protein. This sample yields around 500,000 distinct CDR3 sequences, of which around a third are seen a single time; 0.75% to 0.95% belongs to the top ten. In this sample, this clonotype turned up many times. The antigen is not known. CD8+CD57+ cell expansion, shown by flow cytometry, had occurred in the patients selected for sequencing. Blood sampling was performed on the patients, and none of them had received therapy by then.

The sequence was collected from a human donor with aplastic anemia. The sequenced material came from sorted CD4+, CD8+, or CD8+CD57+ T cells (not recorded which) from PBMCs. The V gene is TRBV20-1, the J gene TRBJ1-5; maybe TRBD1 (5 bases). CDR3 sequence reads: CSARGQSREPQHF. DNA of the CDR3: TGCAGTGCTAGAGGACAGAGTAGAGAGCCCCAGCATTTT.